Below are 20 T cell receptor beta chains sequenced from a single sample in a study of T cells in Graves' hyperthyroidism and ophthalmopathy. TCR beta CDR3 sequences were amplified from RNA transcripts. The HTBI primer set drove a first-round RT-PCR of the TCR CDR3. TCRdb analysed the multiplex PCR reads with MiXCR anew, one entry per CDR3 protein. The sample lists fewer than 400,000 distinct CDR3 sequences, around 17% occurring once. Sample: blood. The receptors come from a man younger than 45 with Graves' hyperthyroidism.

In its sample, this clonotype was seen many times. The CDR3 DNA follows: TGTGCCAGCAGCTACAGGGTTTCAGATACGCAGTATTTT. Amino acids: CASSYRVSDTQYF. V usage is TRBV12-3 or TRBV12-4 and J usage is TRBJ2-3; the D gene is possibly TRBD1 (6 bases). The CDR3 is 13 residues long. With 6 bases removed from V and 4 bases from J, the gap between germline ends came to 11 bases.

This clonotype came up a few times. The chain joins TRBV6-5 to TRBJ1-1; D ambiguous. V was clipped by 2 bases and J by 5 bases, with 9 bases between them. The CDR3 contains 13 residues. Germline V gene sequence: CDR1 MNHEY, CDR2 SVGAGI. CDR3 in DNA: TGTGCCAGCAGTTACGCCCGTGGGACTGAAGCTTTCTTT. Residues: CASSYARGTEAFF.

This clonotype was counted only a few times. Compared with germline, one end of the junction differs, possibly owing to a read error. The chain recombines TRBV5-8 with TRBJ2-2; TRBD1 matches at 11 bases. Germline V gives CDR1 SGHTS, CDR2 YDEGEE. The CDR3 extends over 16 amino acids. CDR3 sequence (DNA): TGTACCAGCAGCTCCGGACAGGGGGCCTACACCGGGGAGCTGTTTTTT. Its protein product is CTSSSGQGAYTGELFF.

This clonotype was detected a few times. V usage is TRBV29-1 and J usage is TRBJ2-3, with D hard to call. This CDR3 spans 16 amino acids. Germline CDR1 is SQVTM and CDR2 is ANQGSEA. Trimming left V 6 bases short and J 0 bases short, with 19 bases between. The chain's CDR3 is CSVPLAMVTSTDTQYF. CDR3 DNA: TGCAGCGTCCCCCTGGCGATGGTGACTAGCACAGATACGCAGTATTTT.

There are a few counts of this clonotype. The V and J genes are TRBV5-6 and TRBJ2-6; 7 positions agree with TRBD2. Germline V gives CDR1 SGHDT, CDR2 YYEEEE. This CDR3 comprises 21 residues. The V gene end was trimmed by 5 bases and the J gene end by 2 bases; junction bases not matched to a gene: 22. The CDR3 protein is CASSPVGGVRAGNPGANVLTF. The CDR3 DNA follows: TGTGCCAGCAGTCCGGTAGGTGGTGTTCGAGCGGGAAATCCTGGGGCCAACGTCCTGACTTTC.

This clonotype was detected many times. The genes are TRBV28 and TRBJ1-5; 8 nucleotides align to TRBD1. The CDR3 has 14 residues. With V trimmed by 8 bases and J by 6 bases, 9 bases remained unmatched. Germline V gives CDR1 MDHEN, CDR2 SYDVKM. CDR3 in DNA: TGTGCCAGCCGCGTACAGGGGGAGATTCAGCCCCAGCATTTT. Its protein is CASRVQGEIQPQHF. The entire variable domain, with the rest obtained from reference TRBV28 and TRBJ1-5, is as follows: DVKVTQSSRYLVKRTGEKVFLECVQDMDHENMFWYRQDPGLGLRLIYFSYDVKMKEKGDIPEGYSVSREKKERFSLILESASTNQTSMYLCASRVQGEIQPQHFGDGTRLSIL.

The J gene is TRBJ2-1, the V gene TRBV6-5; D gene ambiguous. The CDR3 totals 15 residues. With 4 bases removed from V and 7 bases from J, the gap between germline ends came to 17 bases. Germline V gene data show CDR1 as MNHEY and CDR2 as SVGAGI. Written as DNA, the CDR3 is TGTGCCAGCAGTTTGAGCACAACCAGGTGGAATGAGCAGTTCTTC. Its protein is CASSLSTTRWNEQFF.

The chain uses TRBV9 and TRBJ2-5; the D is unclear. Between the trimmed V and J ends, which lost 0 bases and 3 bases, there was a span of 15 bases. The CDR3 covers 16 residues. Germline CDR1 and CDR2: SGDLS and YYNGEE. The CDR3 DNA follows: TGTGCCAGCAGCGTAGATCCACGACGGTCGGAAGAGACCCAGTACTTC. This sequence encodes CASSVDPRRSEETQYF. The entire variable domain, with the rest obtained from reference TRBV9 and TRBJ2-5, is as follows: DSGVTQTPKHLITATGQRVTLRCSPRSGDLSVYWYQQSLDQGLQFLIQYYNGEERAKGNILERFSAQQFPDLHSELNLSSLELGDSALYFCASSVDPRRSEETQYFGPGTRLLVL.

This chain connects TRBV11-2 to TRBJ2-7, with D unclear. Trimming removed 1 base from V and 2 bases from J, with 6 bases in between. The CDR3 spans 13 residues. The germline gives CDR1 SGHAT, CDR2 FQNNGV. The CDR3 spells CASSLVYPYEQYF. In nucleotides, the CDR3 is TGTGCCAGCAGCTTAGTGTATCCCTACGAGCAGTACTTC.

Note on this clonotype: A read error may explain this, as a much larger clone is one base away. This chain uses TRBV12-3 or TRBV12-4 with TRBJ2-3; possibly TRBD1 for D (5 bases). There are 12 residues in the CDR3. Trimming cost V 6 bases and J 10 bases, with 14 bases left between them. The CDR3 sequence is CASSRQLDAQYF. CDR3 nucleotides: TGTGCCAGCAGCAGACAGCTCGATGCGCAGTATTTT.

In this sample, this clonotype turned up a few times. The chain carries TRBV14 and TRBJ1-1; D gene unclear. V was shortened by 0 bases and J by 2 bases, with 4 bases between the two germline ends. The CDR3 is 13 amino acids. CDR1 SGHDN and CDR2 FVKESK come from the germline V gene. The DNA for the CDR3 is TGTGCCAGCAGCCAAGATCCCAACACTGAAGCTTTCTTT. This codes for CASSQDPNTEAFF. The entire variable domain, with the rest obtained from reference TRBV14 and TRBJ1-1, is as follows: EAGVTQFPSHSVIEKGQTVTLRCDPISGHDNLYWYRRVMGKEIKFLLHFVKESKQDESGMPNNRFLAERTGGTYSTLKVQPAELEDSGVYFCASSQDPNTEAFFGQGTRLTVV.

This rearrangement joins TRBV5-1 to TRBJ2-5, with TRBD1 identical over 8 bases. J was trimmed by 5 bases and V by 4 bases; bases with no gene match: 16. Germline values: CDR1 SGHRS, CDR2 YFSETQ. The CDR3 loop spans 17 amino acids. The DNA of the CDR3 is TGCGCCAGCAGCGTTGGGACCGGGACAGGTGCAACCGAGACCCAGTACTTC. Its protein is CASSVGTGTGATETQYF.

The chain employs TRBV18 and TRBJ2-3, with D perhaps matching TRBD2 (5 bases). The CDR3 totals 21 residues. V lost 2 bases to trimming and J lost 5 bases, with 32 bases between them. CDR1 is KGHSH, CDR2 LQKENI, per germline. The CDR3 spells CASSPDLLSDHHAGVLDTQYF. Written as DNA, the CDR3 is TGTGCCAGCTCACCAGACTTATTATCGGACCACCACGCCGGGGTGCTAGATACGCAGTATTTT.

The genes are TRBV24-1 and TRBJ2-5; the D gene could be TRBD1 or TRBD2 (5 bases each). The germline CDR1 and CDR2 sequences are KGHDR and SFDVKD. V was clipped by 0 bases and J by 4 bases, with 14 bases between them. The CDR3 length is 16 residues. DNA of the CDR3: TGTGCCACCAGTGATTTGGAAGGGACGAAGGGAGAGACCCAGTACTTC. Protein product: CATSDLEGTKGETQYF.

This clonotype was detected ten times or more. The chain carries TRBV28 and TRBJ2-5, with D perhaps matching TRBD1 (6 bases). Germline loops: CDR1 MDHEN, CDR2 SYDVKM. There are 14 residues in the CDR3. The germline V and J ends were trimmed by 7 bases and 3 bases, with 15 bases remaining between them. The CDR3 spells CASTPGAGEETQYF. CDR3 in DNA: TGTGCCAGCACACCCGGGGCAGGGGAAGAGACCCAGTACTTC. The full variable domain, in which reference TRBV28 and TRBJ2-5 provide the parts outside the CDR3, is DVKVTQSSRYLVKRTGEKVFLECVQDMDHENMFWYRQDPGLGLRLIYFSYDVKMKEKGDIPEGYSVSREKKERFSLILESASTNQTSMYLCASTPGAGEETQYFGPGTRLLVL.

This clonotype has only a few counts. The V gene is TRBV27, the J gene TRBJ1-4; TRBD1 might be the D (5 bases). This CDR3 comprises 17 residues. Germline CDR1 reads MNHEY; CDR2 reads SMNVEV (reference sequence). V was pared by 0 bases and J by 3 bases, with 14 bases between. The CDR3 protein is CASSLSAGRISNEKLFF. CDR3 nucleotides: TGTGCCAGCAGTTTATCGGCAGGGAGAATCTCTAATGAAAAACTGTTTTTT.

The V and J genes are TRBV11-2 and TRBJ2-2; D possibly corresponds to TRBD2 (5 bases). In germline, CDR1 is SGHAT, CDR2 FQNNGV. Trimming pared 5 bases from V and 7 bases from J, leaving 11 bases between. This CDR3 contains 13 residues. In nucleotides, the CDR3 is TGTGCCAGCAGCACTCGGGGAATCGGGGAGCTGTTTTTT. It yields the protein CASSTRGIGELFF.

This clonotype was counted at least ten times. The rearrangement links TRBV30 to TRBJ1-1; D is unclear. The CDR3 runs 12 residues. V lost 1 base and J lost 7, with 10 bases in between. Germline CDR1 and CDR2: GTSNPN and SVGIG (reference sequence). CDR3 sequence (DNA): TGTGCCTGGAGTGGAGGAGCCATTGAAGCTTTCTTT. Protein: CAWSGGAIEAFF.

This rearrangement joins TRBV20-1 to TRBJ1-5; D gene uncertain. Trimming removed 3 bases from V and 11 bases from J, with 17 bases in between. Germline-derived CDR1 and CDR2 are DFQATT and SNEGSKA (reference sequence). CDR3 size: 13 residues. Here the CDR3 reads CSARDQELRAQHF. As DNA, the CDR3 is TGCAGTGCTAGGGACCAGGAACTTCGGGCCCAGCATTTT.

This clonotype was seen ten or more times. This chain uses TRBV27 with TRBJ1-1; possible D gene TRBD1, 5 bases. The CDR3 covers 15 residues. V was clipped by 5 bases and J by 0 bases, with 13 bases between them. Germline-derived CDR1 and CDR2 are MNHEY and SMNVEV (reference sequence). CDR3 loop: CASSARQTMNTEAFF. The CDR3 coding sequence is TGTGCCAGCAGTGCACGACAGACAATGAACACTGAAGCTTTCTTT.